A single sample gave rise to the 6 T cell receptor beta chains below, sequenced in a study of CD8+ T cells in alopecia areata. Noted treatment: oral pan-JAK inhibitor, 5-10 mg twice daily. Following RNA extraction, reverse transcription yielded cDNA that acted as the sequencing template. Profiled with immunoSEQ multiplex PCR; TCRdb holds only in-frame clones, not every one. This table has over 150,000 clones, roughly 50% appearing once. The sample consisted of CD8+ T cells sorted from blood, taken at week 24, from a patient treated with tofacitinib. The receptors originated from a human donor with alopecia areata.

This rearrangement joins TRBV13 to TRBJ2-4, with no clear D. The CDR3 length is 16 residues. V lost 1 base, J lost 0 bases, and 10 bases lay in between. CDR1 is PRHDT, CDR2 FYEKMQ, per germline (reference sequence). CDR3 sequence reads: CASSLEGNVAKNIQYF. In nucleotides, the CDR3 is TGTGCCAGCAGCTTAGAAGGGAATGTAGCCAAAAACATTCAGTACTTC.

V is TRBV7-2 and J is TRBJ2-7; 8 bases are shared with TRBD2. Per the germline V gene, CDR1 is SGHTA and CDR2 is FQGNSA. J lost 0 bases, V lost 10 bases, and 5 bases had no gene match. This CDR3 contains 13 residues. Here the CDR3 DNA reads TGTGCCACCCTTAGCGGGGACTCCTACGAGCAGTACTTC. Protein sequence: CATLSGDSYEQYF.

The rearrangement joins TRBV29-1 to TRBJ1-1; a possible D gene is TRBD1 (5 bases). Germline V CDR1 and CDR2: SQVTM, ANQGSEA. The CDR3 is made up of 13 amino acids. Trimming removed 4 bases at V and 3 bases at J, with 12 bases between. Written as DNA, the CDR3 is TGCAGCGTTGGGTTCGGGGGATACACTGAAGCTTTCTTT. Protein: CSVGFGGYTEAFF.

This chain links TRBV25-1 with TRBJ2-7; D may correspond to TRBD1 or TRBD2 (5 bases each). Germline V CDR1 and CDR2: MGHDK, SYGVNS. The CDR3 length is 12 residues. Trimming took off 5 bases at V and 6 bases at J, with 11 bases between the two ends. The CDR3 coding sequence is TGTGCCAGCAGTCTGGGACGAAGCGAGCAGTACTTC. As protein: CASSLGRSEQYF.

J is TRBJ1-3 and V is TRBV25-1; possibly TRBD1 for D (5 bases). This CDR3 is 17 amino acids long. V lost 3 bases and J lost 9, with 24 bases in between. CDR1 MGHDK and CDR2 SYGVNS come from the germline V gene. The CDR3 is CASSDSMGRRLGGTIYF. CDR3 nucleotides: TGTGCCAGCAGTGACTCTATGGGACGGAGGCTGGGGGGCACCATATATTTT.

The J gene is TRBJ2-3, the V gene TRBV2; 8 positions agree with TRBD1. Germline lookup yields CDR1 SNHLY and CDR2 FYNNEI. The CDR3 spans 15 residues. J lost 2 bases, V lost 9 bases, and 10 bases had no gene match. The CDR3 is CASKPGQVITDTQYF. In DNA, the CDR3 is TGTGCCAGTAAACCGGGACAGGTTATCACAGATACGCAGTATTTT.